This T cell receptor beta chain was captured in a study of blood T cell repertoires in COVID-19. The wider study: T cells, B-cell-depleted T cells, or PBMCs supplied cDNA or gDNA.

This CDR3 has 16 amino acids. Germline V gene sequence: CDR1 PRHDT, CDR2 FYEKMQ (reference sequence). The V gene end was trimmed by 8 bases and the J gene end by 4 bases; junction bases not matched to a gene: 12. Seattle participants joined during active infection and were tracked over time. There are a few counts of this clone. The repertoire was sequenced with immunoSEQ multiplex PCR; TCRdb's copy has only in-frame clones and lacks some. The sample gives about 190,000 clones, about 81% of which show up once; 6.5% to 9.5% is in the top ten. The source material was peripheral blood. The clonotype was recovered from a woman aged 55-70 years with COVID-19, enrolled during active disease. The chain employs TRBV13 and TRBJ2-1; TRBD2 matches at 9 bases. CDR3 loop: CASQQRGAVVYNEQFF. In DNA form, the CDR3 reads TGTGCCAGCCAACAGCGGGGGGCCGTCGTGTACAATGAGCAGTTCTTC.